Listed here are 18 T cell receptor beta chains from one sample, sequenced in a study of blood T cell repertoires in COVID-19. Here immunoSEQ multiplex PCR was the method, and the copy in TCRdb shows in-frame clones only, minus some. The data hold fewer than 250,000 clones, with 75% to 90% observed a single time. Sequencing was done on a sample of peripheral blood. The receptors were sampled from a man aged 40-49 years with acute or convalescent COVID-19.

This chain uses TRBV7-2 with TRBJ2-7; weak D call: TRBD1 (6 bases). Per the germline V gene, CDR1 is SGHTA and CDR2 is FQGNSA. The CDR3 contains 14 residues. The V end was cut by 1 base, the J end by 6 bases, with 13 bases between. CDR3 sequence (DNA): TGTGCCAGCAGCTTAGGGACAGTCCCTCGCGAGCAGTACTTC. This encodes CASSLGTVPREQYF.

Concerning this clone itself: This specimen includes other DNA sequences encoding the same CDR3. The rearrangement links TRBV6-5 to TRBJ1-5, with D maybe TRBD1 (6 bases). In germline, CDR1 is MNHEY, CDR2 SVGAGI. Trimming took 6 bases from V and 4 from J, leaving 13 bases between them. The CDR3 covers 14 residues. The CDR3 DNA follows: TGTGCCAGCAGGAACAGGGTTGGAAATCAGCCCCAGCATTTT. Protein: CASRNRVGNQPQHF.

At least ten counts were recorded for this clone. V and J are TRBV12-3 or TRBV12-4 and TRBJ2-5, with 8 positions matching TRBD1. V lost 7 bases and J lost 5; bases outside the gene matches: 6. This CDR3 region has 13 residues. This chain's CDR3 is CASTLQGGETQYF. In nucleotides, the CDR3 is TGTGCCAGCACCCTACAGGGGGGCGAGACCCAGTACTTC.

This chain connects TRBV7-2 to TRBJ1-1; 7 nucleotides line up with TRBD1. Germline V gives CDR1 SGHTA, CDR2 FQGNSA. CDR3 length: 15 amino acids. V gave up 1 base and J gave up 6 bases; unmatched junction bases: 8. CDR3 loop: CASSLVGTAMAEAFF. The CDR3 nucleotides are TGTGCCAGCAGCTTAGTTGGGACAGCTATGGCTGAAGCTTTCTTT.

The chain links TRBV7-3 to TRBJ1-3; D not certain. This CDR3 is 13 amino acids long. The germline V gene encodes CDR1 SGHTA and CDR2 FQGTGA. The germline V and J ends were trimmed by 4 bases and 0 bases, with 4 bases remaining between them. Here the CDR3 DNA reads TGTGCCAGCAGCTCGGGCTCTGGAAACACCATATATTTT. Protein product: CASSSGSGNTIYF.

This clone was observed a few times. This chain links TRBV4-1 with TRBJ2-5, with a weak D call TRBD1 (6 bases). Germline V gene data show CDR1 as MGHRA and CDR2 as YSYEKL. This CDR3 is built from 15 residues. Trimming cost V 4 bases and J 5 bases, with 17 bases left between them. The DNA for the CDR3 is TGCGCCAGCAGCCCAAACAGGGAGATTAGGGAGACCCAGTACTTC. Encoded protein: CASSPNREIRETQYF.

The chain couples TRBV28 to TRBJ2-1; 10 nucleotides agree with TRBD2. Trimming took 0 bases from V and 13 from J; bases not matched to a gene: 6. The germline CDR1 and CDR2 sequences are MDHEN and SYDVKM. This CDR3 is built from 14 residues. CDR3 sequence (DNA): TGTGCCAGCAGTTTATGGGTAGCGGGAGGCCTTCAGTTCTTC. It codes for CASSLWVAGGLQFF. Looking up the rest from reference TRBV28 and TRBJ2-1 gives the full variable domain: DVKVTQSSRYLVKRTGEKVFLECVQDMDHENMFWYRQDPGLGLRLIYFSYDVKMKEKGDIPEGYSVSREKKERFSLILESASTNQTSMYLCASSLWVAGGLQFFGPGTRLTVL.

The rearrangement uses TRBV5-1 and TRBJ2-1; 8 positions match TRBD2. V dropped 4 bases and J dropped 5; count of bases not matched to a gene: 8. The length of the CDR3 is 15 residues. Germline CDR1 reads SGHRS; CDR2 reads YFSETQ. The CDR3 region has the DNA TGCGCCAGCAGCCCACTAGCGGCCCTTCACAATGAGCAGTTCTTC. Translated, it gives CASSPLAALHNEQFF.

This chain uses TRBV5-4 with TRBJ2-5; 8 bases align to TRBD2. V trimming: 4 bases; J trimming: 2 bases; junction bases outside the gene matches: 7. The CDR3 totals 15 residues. The V gene's germline CDR1 is SGHNT and CDR2 YYREEE (reference sequence). This CDR3 is CASSAAGGLQETQYF. In DNA, the CDR3 is TGTGCCAGCAGCGCCGCGGGAGGTCTGCAAGAGACCCAGTACTTC.

This chain joins TRBV29-1 and TRBJ2-1; TRBD2 agrees at 10 bases. CDR3 length: 15 residues. Germline V gene data show CDR1 as SQVTM and CDR2 as ANQGSEA. V was pared by 7 bases and J by 0 bases, with 6 bases of the junction left unmatched. DNA of the CDR3: TGCAGCGGCCAGGCTAGCGGGAGCTCCTACAATGAGCAGTTCTTC. This sequence encodes CSGQASGSSYNEQFF.

V gene TRBV10-3 combines with J gene TRBJ2-5; 14 bases map to TRBD2. The CDR3 runs to 18 residues. J lost 2 bases, V lost 3 bases, and 8 bases had no gene match. Germline V gene data show CDR1 as ENHRY and CDR2 as SYGVKD. The CDR3 nucleotides are TGTGCCATCAGTGAAAGACTAGCGGGAGGGCCGGGGCAAGAGACCCAGTACTTC. Translation gives CAISERLAGGPGQETQYF.

The chain couples TRBV19 to TRBJ2-1, with 7 bases aligning to TRBD2. With 4 bases clipped from V and 3 bases from J, the junction kept 9 bases outside the gene matches. The germline CDR1 and CDR2 sequences are LNHDA and SQIVND (reference sequence). This CDR3 is built from 16 residues. CDR3 sequence (DNA): TGTGCCAGTAGTAAAGCGGGGCACCCTTACTACAATGAGCAGTTCTTC. Its protein product is CASSKAGHPYYNEQFF. Full variable domain (remainder filled in from reference TRBV19 and TRBJ2-1): DGGITQSPKYLFRKEGQNVTLSCEQNLNHDAMYWYRQDPGQGLRLIYYSQIVNDFQKGDIAEGYSVSREKKESFPLTVTSAQKNPTAFYLCASSKAGHPYYNEQFFGPGTRLTVL.

In this sample, this clone turned up once. The genes are TRBV19 and TRBJ1-5, with D possibly matching TRBD1 (6 bases). V dropped 1 base and J dropped 13 bases, with 26 bases sitting between them. The CDR3 length is 17 residues. Germline CDR1 and CDR2: LNHDA and SQIVND (reference sequence). DNA of the CDR3: TGTGCCAGTAGTATAGTGGAGGCAAATAGACAGGTTTCTTCTCAGCATTTT. This sequence encodes CASSIVEANRQVSSQHF.

CDR3 protein: CASSMTGWTYGYTF. CDR3 nucleotide sequence: TGTGCCAGTAGTATGACAGGGTGGACCTATGGCTACACCTTC. This rearrangement joins TRBV19 to TRBJ1-2; 7 bases are shared with TRBD1. The germline CDR1 and CDR2 sequences are LNHDA and SQIVND (reference sequence). The CDR3 extends over 14 amino acids. Trimming took 3 bases from V and 4 from J; bases not matched to a gene: 5.

V and J are TRBV9 and TRBJ2-7; D is possibly TRBD2 (5 bases). The germline V gene encodes CDR1 SGDLS and CDR2 YYNGEE. Deletions cut 0 bases from V and 2 bases from J, with 9 bases between. There are 14 residues in the CDR3. This CDR3 is CASSVGGGTYEQYF. CDR3 sequence (DNA): TGTGCCAGCAGCGTAGGTGGAGGCACCTACGAGCAGTACTTC.

J is TRBJ1-2 and V is TRBV5-4; 8 bases line up with TRBD1. Germline lookup yields CDR1 SGHNT and CDR2 YYREEE (reference sequence). V was pared by 4 bases and J by 4 bases, with 9 bases of the junction left unmatched. The CDR3 is 15 residues long. The CDR3 DNA follows: TGTGCCAGCAGCCCCGGACAGGGTGTAGGCTATGGCTACACCTTC. Protein sequence: CASSPGQGVGYGYTF.

The gene calls are TRBV19 and TRBJ2-1, with a possible D match to TRBD1 (6 bases). Trimming removed 2 bases at V and 6 bases at J, with 17 bases between. This CDR3 has 16 residues. The germline gives CDR1 LNHDA, CDR2 SQIVND (reference sequence). CDR3 DNA: TGTGCCAGTAGTATACGGGCCAGGGGATGGGGCAATGAGCAGTTCTTC. It encodes CASSIRARGWGNEQFF.

The genes are TRBV6-6 and TRBJ2-5; TRBD2 matches 7 bases. V was clipped by 8 bases and J by 4 bases; unmatched bases: 10. CDR1 MNHNY and CDR2 SVGAGI come from the germline V gene (reference sequence). This CDR3 is built from 14 residues. The CDR3 protein is CASDEAGRRETQYF. DNA for the CDR3: TGTGCCAGCGACGAAGCGGGGCGCAGAGAGACCCAGTACTTC.